These T cell receptor beta chains were read from a single sample in a study of T cell responses to AZD1222 COVID-19 vaccine. Using immunoSEQ multiplex PCR, the repertoire was profiled, and TCRdb retains in-frame clones only, with some absent. This repertoire shows 120,000 or so clones, about 90% found once; its top ten account for 1.5% to 1.9%. This sample comprised peripheral blood, obtained on day 0 of AZD1222 vaccination. Source of these receptors: an adult in good health. The CDR3 runs from the conserved cysteine through the conserved F or W. The D gene is left open where the match is weak. The listing skips clone size in some rows; elsewhere it reads once, few, many or a size class.

J gene: TRBJ1-2
D gene: TRBD1
V gene: TRBV24-1
clone size: NA
CDR3 protein: CATSRQGKGYTF
CDR3 DNA: TGTGCCACCAGTCGACAGGGGAAGGGCTACACCTTC

J gene: TRBJ2-4
D gene: NA
V gene: TRBV18
clone size: NA
CDR3 protein: CASSSFRNGLAKNIQYF
CDR3 DNA: TGTGCCAGCTCATCGTTCAGGAACGGATTAGCCAAAAACATTCAGTACTTC

J gene: TRBJ2-7
D gene: NA
V gene: TRBV27
clone size: NA
CDR3 protein: CASSLRWRPPSYEQYF
CDR3 DNA: TGTGCCAGCAGTTTACGCTGGAGGCCCCCTTCCTACGAGCAGTACTTC

J gene: TRBJ1-2
D gene: NA
V gene: TRBV19
clone size: NA
CDR3 protein: CASSIGAGQYGYTF
CDR3 DNA: TGTGCCAGTAGTATCGGGGCAGGGCAGTATGGCTACACCTTC

J gene: TRBJ2-3
D gene: NA
V gene: TRBV20-1
clone size: NA
CDR3 protein: CSSEDSYLPYF
CDR3 DNA: TGCAGCTCTGAGGACTCCTACTTACCGTATTTT

J gene: TRBJ1-4
D gene: NA
V gene: TRBV15
clone size: NA
CDR3 protein: CATSPTHDGTNEKLFF
CDR3 DNA: TGTGCCACCAGCCCCACTCATGATGGGACGAATGAAAAACTGTTTTTT

J gene: TRBJ1-3
D gene: TRBD1
V gene: TRBV3-1/TRBV3-2
clone size: few
CDR3 protein: CASSQELTGTGSGNTIYF
CDR3 DNA: TGTGCCAGCAGCCAAGAACTTACCGGGACAGGGTCAGGAAACACCATATATTTT

J gene: TRBJ1-1
D gene: NA
V gene: TRBV6-5
clone size: NA
CDR3 protein: CASSLYTEAFF
CDR3 DNA: TGTGCCAGCAGTCTTTACACTGAAGCTTTCTTT

J gene: TRBJ2-7
D gene: NA
V gene: TRBV14
clone size: NA
CDR3 protein: CASSPGPGTHYF
CDR3 DNA: TGTGCCAGCAGCCCGGGCCCCGGGACTCACTACTTC

J gene: TRBJ1-4
D gene: NA
V gene: TRBV11-2
clone size: NA
CDR3 protein: CASSLGQLNEKLFF
CDR3 DNA: TGTGCCAGCAGCTTAGGGCAGCTTAATGAAAAACTGTTTTTT

J gene: TRBJ2-5
D gene: TRBD2
V gene: TRBV27
clone size: NA
CDR3 protein: CASSSRGGLETQYF
CDR3 DNA: TGTGCCAGCAGTTCTCGGGGGGGGCTGGAGACCCAGTACTTC

J gene: TRBJ2-7
D gene: NA
V gene: TRBV7-9
clone size: NA
CDR3 protein: CASSLIGQTVYEQYF
CDR3 DNA: TGTGCCAGCAGCTTAATCGGACAGACCGTCTACGAGCAGTACTTC

J gene: TRBJ2-3
D gene: NA
V gene: TRBV6-5
clone size: once
CDR3 protein: CASSSGVTDTQYF
CDR3 DNA: TGTGCCAGCAGTTCAGGGGTCACAGATACGCAGTATTTT

J gene: TRBJ2-7
D gene: NA
V gene: TRBV5-5
clone size: few
CDR3 protein: CASSKRDEQYF
CDR3 DNA: TGTGCCAGCAGCAAACGAGACGAGCAGTACTTC

J gene: TRBJ1-2
D gene: NA
V gene: TRBV5-1
clone size: NA
CDR3 protein: CASSGGQGNYGYTF
CDR3 DNA: TGCGCCAGCAGCGGCGGGCAGGGCAACTATGGCTACACCTTC

J gene: TRBJ1-5
D gene: TRBD1
V gene: TRBV19
clone size: NA
CDR3 protein: CASSIADRDNQPQHF
CDR3 DNA: TGTGCCAGTAGTATTGCGGACAGGGACAATCAGCCCCAGCATTTT

J gene: TRBJ1-6
D gene: TRBD1
V gene: TRBV6-5
clone size: NA
CDR3 protein: CASSPDRGVSPLHF
CDR3 DNA: TGTGCCAGCAGCCCCGACAGGGGGGTATCACCCCTCCACTTT

J gene: TRBJ2-1
D gene: NA
V gene: TRBV5-8
clone size: NA
CDR3 protein: CASGGEGDSYNEQFF
CDR3 DNA: TGTGCCAGCGGCGGGGAGGGGGACTCCTACAATGAGCAGTTCTTC